This T cell receptor beta chain came from a study of blood T cell repertoires in COVID-19. After removal of 7 bases from V and 7 bases from J, the junction contained 15 bases not matched to a gene. From germline, CDR1 is MNHEY and CDR2 SMNVEV (reference sequence). The CDR3 consists of 15 residues. The assay was immunoSEQ multiplex PCR, and TCRdb's table has in-frame clones only and misses some. The sample consists of 380,000 or so clones, about 89% of them appearing once. The clonotype comes from a man between 35 and 55 years old with acute or convalescent COVID-19. Sequencing was carried out using peripheral blood. The chain links TRBV27 to TRBJ1-2; 7 bases are a match to TRBD1. CDR3 amino acids: CASTPNYGQARGYTF. CDR3 bases: TGTGCCAGCACCCCTAACTACGGACAGGCGCGTGGCTACACCTTC.